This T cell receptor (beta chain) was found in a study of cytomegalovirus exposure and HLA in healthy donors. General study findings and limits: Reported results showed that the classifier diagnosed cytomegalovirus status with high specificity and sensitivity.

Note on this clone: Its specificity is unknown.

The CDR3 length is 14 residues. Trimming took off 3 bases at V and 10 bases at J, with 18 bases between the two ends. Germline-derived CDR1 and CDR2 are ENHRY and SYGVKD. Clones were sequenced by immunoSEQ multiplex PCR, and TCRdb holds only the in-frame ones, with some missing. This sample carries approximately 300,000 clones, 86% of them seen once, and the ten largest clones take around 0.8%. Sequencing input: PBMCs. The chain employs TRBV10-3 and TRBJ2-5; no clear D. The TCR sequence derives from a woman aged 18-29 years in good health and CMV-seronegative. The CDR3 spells CAISDKPPSGGQYF. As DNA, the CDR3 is TGTGCCATCAGTGACAAGCCACCCTCGGGTGGCCAGTACTTC.